These T cell receptor beta chains were read from a single sample in a study of T cell responses to AZD1222 COVID-19 vaccine. Produced via immunoSEQ multiplex PCR; TCRdb's table is partial and in-frame only. The sample contains more than 75,000 clones, roughly four fifths of which appear only once. Sequenced here: peripheral blood, sampled 28 days after the second AZD1222 dose. The receptors shown here come from an adult who received the AZD1222 COVID-19 vaccine. Both conserved end residues are part of each CDR3. D genes are given only for firm matches. Only some rows state a clone size, as once, few, many or a class for expanded clones.

V	J	size	D	CDR3	DNA
TRBV5-4	TRBJ1-2	medium-sized	-	CASSSSGYDGYTF	TGTGCCAGCAGCTCAAGCGGCTATGATGGCTACACCTTC
TRBV27	TRBJ1-3	-	-	CASSLGPSGNTIYF	TGTGCCAGCAGTTTGGGACCCTCTGGAAACACCATATATTTT
TRBV5-5	TRBJ1-3	-	TRBD1	CASSGGQGNSGNTIYF	TGTGCCAGCAGTGGGGGACAGGGTAATTCCGGAAACACCATATATTTT
TRBV19	TRBJ1-5	-	-	CATGSNQPQHF	TGTGCCACTGGTAGCAATCAGCCCCAGCATTTT
TRBV5-6	TRBJ2-1	-	-	CASSVQGTNEQFF	TGTGCCAGCAGCGTCCAGGGGACGAATGAGCAGTTCTTC
TRBV27	TRBJ1-5	-	-	CASSLNTEQPQHF	TGTGCCAGCAGTTTAAACACAGAACAGCCCCAGCATTTT
TRBV19	TRBJ1-2	-	TRBD1	CASSTPTGSGGYTF	TGTGCCAGTAGTACCCCGACAGGGTCGGGTGGCTACACCTTC
TRBV30	TRBJ1-6	-	-	CAWTTEPRNSPLHF	TGTGCCTGGACTACAGAACCCAGAAATTCACCCCTCCACTTT
TRBV30	TRBJ2-5	few	-	CAFKSGGAETQYF	TGTGCCTTCAAGTCGGGGGGCGCAGAGACCCAGTACTTC
TRBV6-2/TRBV6-3	TRBJ1-2	-	-	CASTPSTGSLYGYTF	TGTGCCAGCACCCCGAGCACAGGTTCCCTCTATGGCTACACCTTC
TRBV15	TRBJ1-3	medium-sized	TRBD1	CATARDRDRNTIYF	TGTGCCACTGCTCGGGACAGGGACCGAAACACCATATATTTT
TRBV7-2	TRBJ2-3	-	-	CASSRRTLESDTQYF	TGTGCCAGCAGCCGCCGGACTCTAGAGTCAGATACGCAGTATTTT
TRBV15	TRBJ2-1	-	TRBD2	CATSRGSGRADNEQFF	TGTGCCACCAGCAGAGGGAGCGGGAGGGCCGATAATGAGCAGTTCTTC
TRBV27	TRBJ2-7	-	TRBD1	CASMGRGLVYEQYF	TGTGCCAGCATGGGCAGGGGGCTTGTGTACGAGCAGTACTTC
TRBV28	TRBJ1-2	-	TRBD1	CASGLGQGYGYTF	TGTGCCAGCGGTCTGGGACAGGGTTATGGCTACACCTTC